This entry lists 15 T cell receptor beta chains sequenced from one sample in a study of T cells after posttransplantation cyclophosphamide. The naive gate required viable CD3+CD4+ or CD3+CD8+ cells with CCR7+CD45RA+CD45RO-CD95-CD27+CD28+ phenotype. The protocol was immunoSEQ multiplex PCR, while the TCRdb copy is restricted to in-frame clones and leaves out a portion. Among tens of thousands of clones listed, over 95% were seen once. The sequenced material came from naive CD4+ T cells sorted from PBMCs. The receptors derive from a man aged 35-49 years in good health, CMV-negative, and a related stem cell transplant donor.

The J gene is TRBJ2-3, the V gene TRBV9, with D tentatively TRBD2 (6 bases). Germline CDR1 is SGDLS and CDR2 is YYNGEE. This CDR3 has 18 amino acids. Trimming stripped 3 bases from V and 3 bases from J, with 23 bases between. The CDR3 protein is CASSAAMSRALATDTQYF. The CDR3 coding sequence is TGTGCCAGCAGCGCCGCTATGAGCCGTGCACTAGCAACAGATACGCAGTATTTT.

The chain is built from TRBV21-1 and TRBJ1-1; the table's D call, TRBD1, was not checked against the DNA. TRBV21-1 counts as a pseudogene. The CDR3 loop spans 17 amino acids. This chain's CDR3 is CASSSAQQGAKNTEAFF. In nucleotides, the CDR3 is TGTGCCAGCAGCAGCGCCCAACAGGGGGCTAAGAACACTGAAGCTTTCTTT.

The chain employs TRBV28 and TRBJ1-5, with a tentative D call TRBD1 (5 bases). V lost 4 bases and J lost 7, with 17 bases in between. Germline V lookup: CDR1 MDHEN, CDR2 SYDVKM. The CDR3 has 15 amino acids. CDR3 in DNA: TGTGCCAGCAGTTCCCCCAAAGGGGCGGGGCAGCCCCAGCATTTT. Translated: CASSSPKGAGQPQHF. Full variable domain (rest looked up from reference TRBV28 and TRBJ1-5): DVKVTQSSRYLVKRTGEKVFLECVQDMDHENMFWYRQDPGLGLRLIYFSYDVKMKEKGDIPEGYSVSREKKERFSLILESASTNQTSMYLCASSSPKGAGQPQHFGDGTRLSIL.

The chain employs TRBV28 and TRBJ1-5, with 9 bases aligning to TRBD1. The CDR3 loop spans 14 amino acids. Germline V lookup: CDR1 MDHEN, CDR2 SYDVKM. V lost 6 bases, J lost 1 base, and 1 base stayed unmatched. The CDR3: CASRGQGSNQPQHF. The CDR3 bases are TGTGCCAGCAGGGGACAGGGAAGCAATCAGCCCCAGCATTTT.

The chain recombines TRBV18 with TRBJ2-7, with a tentative D call TRBD2 (5 bases). CDR3 length: 13 residues. Deletions cut 4 bases from V and 3 bases from J, with 10 bases between. Germline CDR1 is KGHSH and CDR2 is LQKENI. The CDR3 sequence: CASSRDGNYEQYF. As DNA, the CDR3 is TGTGCCAGCTCACGAGACGGGAACTACGAGCAGTACTTC.

This chain connects TRBV7-3 to TRBJ2-2; possible D gene TRBD1, 5 bases. CDR1 is SGHTA, CDR2 FQGTGA, per germline. The CDR3 covers 15 residues. V lost 4 bases and J lost 6, with 15 bases in between. CDR3 DNA sequence: TGTGCCAGCAGCTCGAGCACCCAGGGTCCCGGGGAGCTGTTTTTT. It translates to CASSSSTQGPGELFF.

CDR3 in amino acids: CASSYLPDRENTEAFF. CDR3 coding DNA: TGTGCCAGCAGTTATCTACCTGACAGGGAGAACACTGAAGCTTTCTTT. This chain uses TRBV27 with TRBJ1-1, with TRBD1 matching 7 bases. Germline V gives CDR1 MNHEY, CDR2 SMNVEV (reference sequence). Germline trimming cut 4 bases from V and 1 base from J; bases unmatched to any gene: 9. CDR3 length: 16 amino acids.

The gene calls are TRBV6-6 and TRBJ1-2; D unclear. V gave up 0 bases and J gave up 1 base, with 9 bases separating them. CDR3 length: 15 amino acids. The germline CDR1 and CDR2 sequences are MNHNY and SVGAGI (reference sequence). CDR3 in amino acids: CASSYSMGHNYGYTF. CDR3 bases: TGTGCCAGCAGTTACTCGATGGGCCATAACTATGGCTACACCTTC.

V and J are TRBV11-2 and TRBJ2-3; 14 bases are a match to TRBD2. This CDR3 is 17 amino acids long. The junction had 12 bases not matched to a gene; V was cut back by 7 bases and J by 6 bases. The germline V gene has CDR1 SGHAT and CDR2 FQNNGV. Here the CDR3 reads CASTLSGTSGRGDTQYF. The DNA for the CDR3 is TGTGCCAGCACCCTATCCGGGACTAGCGGGAGAGGGGATACGCAGTATTTT. The variable domain in full, completed from reference TRBV11-2 and TRBJ2-3, reads EAGVAQSPRYKIIEKRQSVAFWCNPISGHATLYWYQQILGQGPKLLIQFQNNGVVDDSQLPKDRFSAERLKGVDSTLKIQPAKLEDSAVYLCASTLSGTSGRGDTQYFGPGTRLTVL.

This clone was found once. The rearrangement joins TRBV11-2 to TRBJ2-5, with TRBD1 matching over 9 bases. The J call may be in error: the DNA end matches TRBJ2-7 better. From germline, CDR1 is SGHAT and CDR2 FQNNGV. The CDR3 has 16 amino acids. The CDR3 DNA is TGTGCCAGCAGCTCCCATTCGACAGGGGGGTCCTACGAGCAGTACTTC. This codes for CASSSHSTGGSYEQYF.

The chain carries TRBV9 and TRBJ2-1; tentatively, D is TRBD1 (5 bases). Germline assignment: CDR1 SGDLS and CDR2 YYNGEE. V lost 0 bases to trimming and J lost 8 bases, with 6 bases between them. This CDR3 is 12 amino acids long. CDR3 nucleotides: TGTGCCAGCAGCGTAGGGGGCGATGAGCAGTTCTTC. It specifies CASSVGGDEQFF.

The J gene is TRBJ2-1, the V gene TRBV29-1; possibly TRBD2 for D (7 bases). V lost 5 bases and J 10 bases, leaving 18 bases between the germline ends. The CDR3 runs to 13 residues. CDR1 and CDR2 (germline): SQVTM, ANQGSEA. This CDR3 is CSVLRGGGGEQFF. The CDR3 DNA is TGCAGCGTTCTGCGGGGAGGGGGGGGAGAGCAGTTCTTC.

The chain employs TRBV7-3 and TRBJ2-3; 9 bases fit TRBD2. Germline V lookup: CDR1 SGHTA, CDR2 FQGTGA. After removal of 4 bases from V and 0 bases from J, the junction contained 8 bases not matched to a gene. This CDR3 has 17 residues. The CDR3 loop is CASSSLGSGRSTDTQYF. The CDR3 DNA follows: TGTGCCAGCAGCTCCCTGGGTAGCGGGAGAAGCACAGATACGCAGTATTTT.

V and J are TRBV6-1 and TRBJ2-1, with a possible D match to TRBD2 (6 bases). V shed 0 bases and J shed 0 bases, with 12 bases lying between them. Germline V gene sequence: CDR1 MNHNS, CDR2 SASEGT. CDR3 size: 17 residues. CDR3 residues: CASSEAGDLSSYNEQFF. The CDR3 DNA reads as TGTGCCAGCAGTGAAGCTGGGGACTTGAGCTCCTACAATGAGCAGTTCTTC.

This chain connects TRBV5-1 to TRBJ1-1; TRBD1 agrees at 9 bases. V shed 8 bases, J shed 2 bases, and the junction held 4 bases outside the gene matches. Germline V gene sequence: CDR1 SGHRS, CDR2 YFSETQ. The CDR3 sequence is 13 residues long. The CDR3 region is CARNRGRNTEAFF. The CDR3 DNA is TGCGCCAGGAACAGGGGGCGCAACACTGAAGCTTTCTTT.